A single sample gave rise to the 9 T cell receptor beta chains below, sequenced in a study of patients and donors after allogeneic stem cell transplantation. One entry per CDR3 protein results from TCRdb running MiXCR on the RT-PCR reads. The data show approximately 430,000 distinct CDR3 sequences, around 15% seen once. The material sequenced was blood, either unsorted or a sorted T cell fraction (not recorded which). The receptors stem from a human donor who was either an allogeneic HSCT recipient or a stem cell or donor lymphocyte infusion donor (not recorded which). It is not recorded whose cells these are; they may come from a transplant donor.

This clonotype was seen a handful of times. J is TRBJ2-3 and V is TRBV11-3; 9 bases are shared with TRBD1. This CDR3 is built from 16 residues. Losses at the gene ends were 5 bases for V and 2 bases for J; bases not matched to a gene: 8. CDR1 and CDR2 (germline): SGHNT, YENEEA. The CDR3 is CASSHRDRADTDTQYF. The CDR3 region has the DNA TGTGCCAGCAGCCATCGGGACAGGGCCGACACAGATACGCAGTATTTT.

A single count supports this clonotype. V usage is TRBV12-3 or TRBV12-4 and J usage is TRBJ2-2; D gene ambiguous. V was trimmed by 3 bases and J by 0 bases, leaving 8 bases between them. The length of the CDR3 is 15 residues. This CDR3 is CASSFFTSNTGELFF. The CDR3, as DNA: TGTGCCAGCAGTTTCTTCACCTCGAACACCGGGGAGCTGTTTTTT.

The rearrangement joins TRBV20-1 to TRBJ1-1; D is perhaps TRBD1 (6 bases). With 5 bases removed from V and 8 bases from J, the gap between germline ends came to 18 bases. There are 13 residues in the CDR3. Germline loops: CDR1 DFQATT, CDR2 SNEGSKA (reference sequence). CDR3 protein: CSASGTKGGEAFF. The CDR3 region has the DNA TGCAGTGCTTCCGGGACAAAGGGAGGGGAAGCTTTCTTT.

This chain connects TRBV20-1 to TRBJ1-5; 10 nucleotides line up with TRBD1. V lost 2 bases, J lost 2 bases, and 9 bases stayed unmatched. The length of the CDR3 is 17 residues. Germline CDR1 is DFQATT and CDR2 is SNEGSKA (reference sequence). The CDR3 region has the DNA TGCAGTGCTAGACTCGGGACAGGGGTTGGAGGCAATCAGCCCCAGCATTTT. This gives the protein CSARLGTGVGGNQPQHF.

There are a few counts of this clonotype. The rearrangement links TRBV29-1 to TRBJ2-1; D possibly corresponds to TRBD2 (5 bases). Germline V gene data show CDR1 as SQVTM and CDR2 as ANQGSEA. The V and J ends lost 6 bases and 9 bases respectively, with 12 bases between them. The CDR3 runs to 11 residues. The CDR3 here is CSVLLVTEQFF. In nucleotides, the CDR3 is TGCAGCGTACTACTAGTAACTGAGCAGTTCTTC.

This clonotype occurred a few times. The CDR3 DNA reads TGCAGTGCTGGGACAGGGGTCGACTACGAGCAGTACTTC. It codes for CSAGTGVDYEQYF. The chain has TRBV20-1 and TRBJ2-7, with 10 bases aligning to TRBD1. The V gene's germline CDR1 is DFQATT and CDR2 SNEGSKA (reference sequence). After removal of 5 bases from V and 3 bases from J, the junction contained 4 bases not matched to a gene. The CDR3 contains 13 residues.

This clonotype was seen a few times. J is TRBJ2-1 and V is TRBV24-1, with 10 bases aligning to TRBD2. The germline gives CDR1 KGHDR, CDR2 SFDVKD. The J segment lost 1 base and the V segment lost 2 bases, leaving 4 bases of the junction unmatched. This CDR3 comprises 17 residues. The CDR3 nucleotides read TGTGCCACCAGTGATTGGACTAGCGGTAAATCCTACAATGAGCAGTTCTTC. It translates to CATSDWTSGKSYNEQFF.

The chain is built from TRBV5-1 and TRBJ1-3; D is uncertain. The germline V gene has CDR1 SGHRS and CDR2 YFSETQ. This CDR3 comprises 13 residues. Trimming left V 4 bases short and J 1 base short, with 6 bases between. CDR3 sequence reads: CASSPFSGNTIYF. Here the CDR3 DNA reads TGCGCCAGCAGCCCCTTTTCTGGAAACACCATATATTTT.

V and J are TRBV7-2 and TRBJ2-3; no firm D call. With 6 bases removed from V and 0 bases from J, the gap between germline ends came to 10 bases. The CDR3 loop spans 14 amino acids. Germline lookup yields CDR1 SGHTA and CDR2 FQGNSA. The CDR3 nucleotides read TGTGCCAGCAGAAAAACGACCAGCACAGATACGCAGTATTTT. Its protein product is CASRKTTSTDTQYF.